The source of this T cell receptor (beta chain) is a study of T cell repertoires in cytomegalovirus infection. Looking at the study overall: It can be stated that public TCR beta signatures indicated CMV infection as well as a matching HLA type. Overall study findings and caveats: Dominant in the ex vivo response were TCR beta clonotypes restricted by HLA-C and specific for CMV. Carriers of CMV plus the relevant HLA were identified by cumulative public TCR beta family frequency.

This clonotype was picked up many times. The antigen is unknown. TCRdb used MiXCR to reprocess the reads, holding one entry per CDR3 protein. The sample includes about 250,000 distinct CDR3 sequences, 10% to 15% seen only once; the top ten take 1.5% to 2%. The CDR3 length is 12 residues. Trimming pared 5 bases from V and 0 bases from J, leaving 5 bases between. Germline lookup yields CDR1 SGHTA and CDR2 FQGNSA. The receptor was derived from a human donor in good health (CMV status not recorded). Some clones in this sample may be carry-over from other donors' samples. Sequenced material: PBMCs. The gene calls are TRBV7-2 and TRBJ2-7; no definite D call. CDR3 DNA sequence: TGTGCCAGCAGCCAAAGCTCCTACGAGCAGTACTTC. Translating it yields CASSQSSYEQYF. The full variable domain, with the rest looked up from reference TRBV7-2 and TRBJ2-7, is GAGVSQSPSNKVTEKGKDVELRCDPISGHTALYWYRQSLGQGLEFLIYFQGNSAPDKSGLPSDRFSAERTGGSVSTLTIQRTQQEDSAVYLCASSQSSYEQYFGPGTRLTVT.